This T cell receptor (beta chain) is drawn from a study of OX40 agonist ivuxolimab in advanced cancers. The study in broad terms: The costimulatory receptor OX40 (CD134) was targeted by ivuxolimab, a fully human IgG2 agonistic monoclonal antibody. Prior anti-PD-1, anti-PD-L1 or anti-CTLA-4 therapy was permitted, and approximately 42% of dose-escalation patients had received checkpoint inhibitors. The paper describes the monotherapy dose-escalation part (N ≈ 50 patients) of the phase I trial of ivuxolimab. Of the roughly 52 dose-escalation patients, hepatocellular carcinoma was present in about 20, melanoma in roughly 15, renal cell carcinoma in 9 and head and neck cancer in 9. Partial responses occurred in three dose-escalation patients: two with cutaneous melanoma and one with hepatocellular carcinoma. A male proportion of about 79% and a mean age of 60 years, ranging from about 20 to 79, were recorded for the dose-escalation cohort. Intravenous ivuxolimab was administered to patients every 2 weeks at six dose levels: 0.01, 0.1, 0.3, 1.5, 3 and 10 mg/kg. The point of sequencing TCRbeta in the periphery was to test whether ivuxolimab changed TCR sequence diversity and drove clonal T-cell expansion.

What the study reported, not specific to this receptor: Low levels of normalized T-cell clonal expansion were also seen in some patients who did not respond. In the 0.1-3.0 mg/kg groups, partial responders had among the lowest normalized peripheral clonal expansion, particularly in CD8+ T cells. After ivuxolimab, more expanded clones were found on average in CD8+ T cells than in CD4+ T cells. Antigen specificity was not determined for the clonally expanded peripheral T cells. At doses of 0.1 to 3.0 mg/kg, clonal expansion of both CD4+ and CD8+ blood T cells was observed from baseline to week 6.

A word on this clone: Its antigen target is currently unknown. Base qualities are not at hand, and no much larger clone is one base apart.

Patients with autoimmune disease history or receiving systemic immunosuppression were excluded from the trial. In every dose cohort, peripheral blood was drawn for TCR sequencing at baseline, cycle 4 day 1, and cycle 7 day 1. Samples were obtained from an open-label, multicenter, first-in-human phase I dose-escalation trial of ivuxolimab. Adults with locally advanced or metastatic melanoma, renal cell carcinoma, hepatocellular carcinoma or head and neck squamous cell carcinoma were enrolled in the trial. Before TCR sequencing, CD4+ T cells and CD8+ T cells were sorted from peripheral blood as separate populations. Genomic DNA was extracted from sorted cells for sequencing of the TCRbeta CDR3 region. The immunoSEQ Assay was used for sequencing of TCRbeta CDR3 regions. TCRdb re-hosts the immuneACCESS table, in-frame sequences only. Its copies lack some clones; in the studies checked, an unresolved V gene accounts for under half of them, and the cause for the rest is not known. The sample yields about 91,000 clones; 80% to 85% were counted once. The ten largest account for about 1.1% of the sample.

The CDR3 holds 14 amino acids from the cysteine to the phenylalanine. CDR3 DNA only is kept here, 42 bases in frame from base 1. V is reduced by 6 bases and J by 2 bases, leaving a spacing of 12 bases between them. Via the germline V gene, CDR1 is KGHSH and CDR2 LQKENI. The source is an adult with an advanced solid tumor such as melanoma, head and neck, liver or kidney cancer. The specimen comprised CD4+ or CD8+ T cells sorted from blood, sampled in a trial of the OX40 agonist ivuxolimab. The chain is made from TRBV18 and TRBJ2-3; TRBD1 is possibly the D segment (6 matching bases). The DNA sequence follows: TGTGCCAGCTCTGGGCAGGGGCTCACAGATACGCAGTATTTT. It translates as CASSGQGLTDTQYF.